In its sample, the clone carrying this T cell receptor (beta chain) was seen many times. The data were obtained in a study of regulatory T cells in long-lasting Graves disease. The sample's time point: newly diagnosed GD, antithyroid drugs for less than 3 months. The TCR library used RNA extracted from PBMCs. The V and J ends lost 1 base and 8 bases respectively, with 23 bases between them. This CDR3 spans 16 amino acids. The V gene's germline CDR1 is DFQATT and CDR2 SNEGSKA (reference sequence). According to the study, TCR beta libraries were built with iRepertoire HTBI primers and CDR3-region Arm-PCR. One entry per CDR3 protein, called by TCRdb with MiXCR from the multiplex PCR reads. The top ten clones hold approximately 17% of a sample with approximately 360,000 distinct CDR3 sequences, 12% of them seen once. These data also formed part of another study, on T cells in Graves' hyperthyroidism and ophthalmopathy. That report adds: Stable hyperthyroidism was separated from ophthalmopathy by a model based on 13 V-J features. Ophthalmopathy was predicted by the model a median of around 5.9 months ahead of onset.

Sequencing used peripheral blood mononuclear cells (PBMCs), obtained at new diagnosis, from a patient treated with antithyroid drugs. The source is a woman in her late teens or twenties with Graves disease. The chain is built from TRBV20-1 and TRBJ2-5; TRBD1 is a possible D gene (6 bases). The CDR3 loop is CSARVIRGDTGETQYF. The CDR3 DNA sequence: TGCAGTGCTAGAGTAATCAGAGGGGACACAGGTGAAACCCAGTACTTC.